These 29 T cell receptor beta chains came from one sample sequenced in a study of identical twins. TCRdb re-analysed the 5' RACE reads in MiXCR, keeping a single row per CDR3 protein. Of around 240,000 distinct CDR3 sequences in the sample, roughly a tenth are singletons; the top ten hold approximately 11%. Sample: memory T cells sorted from blood. These receptors all stem from a man in his fifties in good health.

The gene calls are TRBV11-2 and TRBJ2-3, with TRBD2 matching over 12 bases. The CDR3 spans 18 residues. V dropped 6 bases and J dropped 0; count of bases not matched to a gene: 10. CDR1 SGHAT and CDR2 FQNNGV come from the germline V gene. The chain's CDR3 is CASRTGTSGSTSTDTQYF. The CDR3 region has the DNA TGTGCCAGCAGAACCGGGACTAGCGGGTCTACTAGCACAGATACGCAGTATTTT. The whole variable domain, filled in from reference TRBV11-2 and TRBJ2-3, reads EAGVAQSPRYKIIEKRQSVAFWCNPISGHATLYWYQQILGQGPKLLIQFQNNGVVDDSQLPKDRFSAERLKGVDSTLKIQPAKLEDSAVYLCASRTGTSGSTSTDTQYFGPGTRLTVL.

A few counts support this clonotype. The rearrangement links TRBV2 to TRBJ1-2; D unclear. Trimming took 9 bases from V and 5 from J, leaving 13 bases between them. CDR3 length equals 12 residues. The V gene's germline CDR1 is SNHLY and CDR2 FYNNEI. Here the CDR3 reads CARAPNSYGYTF. The CDR3 DNA reads as TGTGCCAGAGCCCCAAACAGTTATGGCTACACCTTC.

This clonotype was counted between two and nine times. The rearrangement joins TRBV6-4 to TRBJ2-5; D remains ambiguous. The V end was cut by 3 bases, the J end by 3 bases, with 8 bases between. From germline, CDR1 is MRHNA and CDR2 SNTAGT. The CDR3 runs to 13 residues. DNA of the CDR3: TGTGCCAGCAGTGAGTGGCAGGAAGAGACCCAGTACTTC. Protein sequence: CASSEWQEETQYF.

V gene TRBV20-1 combines with J gene TRBJ2-3; unclear D gene. The germline V and J ends were trimmed by 1 base and 8 bases, with 10 bases remaining between them. There are 12 residues in the CDR3. Germline lookup yields CDR1 DFQATT and CDR2 SNEGSKA (reference sequence). The CDR3 here is CSARAPGGTQYF. Written as DNA, the CDR3 is TGCAGTGCTAGAGCCCCCGGCGGTACGCAGTATTTT.

The chain uses TRBV6-5 and TRBJ2-6, with TRBD1 matching over 9 bases. V dropped 3 bases and J dropped 2; count of bases not matched to a gene: 8. The CDR3 totals 18 residues. Germline V CDR1 and CDR2: MNHEY, SVGAGI. The CDR3 protein is CASSYLGQGGTGANVLTF. The CDR3 region has the DNA TGTGCCAGCAGTTATTTGGGACAGGGTGGGACTGGGGCCAACGTCCTGACTTTC.

This clonotype was seen more than once but under ten times. The gene calls are TRBV6-2 or TRBV6-3 and TRBJ2-7, with D tentatively TRBD1 (6 bases). This CDR3 contains 13 residues. V gave up 6 bases and J gave up 7 bases, with 16 bases separating them. Germline-derived CDR1 and CDR2 are MNHEY and SVGEGT. CDR3 in DNA: TGTGCCAGCAGCTACCAATACAGGGCGGAGCAGTACTTC. Translation: CASSYQYRAEQYF.

This clonotype occurred a few times. V gene TRBV5-1 combines with J gene TRBJ1-6; D is uncertain. The germline V gene encodes CDR1 SGHRS and CDR2 YFSETQ. The CDR3 covers 14 residues. V shed 0 bases and J shed 9 bases, with 10 bases lying between them. CDR3 amino acids: CASSLDSQRSPLHF. For the CDR3, the DNA is TGCGCCAGCAGCTTGGACAGCCAGCGTTCACCCCTCCACTTT.

The V gene is TRBV6-1, the J gene TRBJ2-4; 11 nucleotides match TRBD2. Germline CDR1 is MNHNS and CDR2 is SASEGT. The CDR3 spans 15 residues. V lost 5 bases to trimming and J lost 8 bases; unmatched junction nucleotides: 8. The CDR3 reads CASSQGLAGNDIQYF. The CDR3 DNA reads TGTGCCAGCAGTCAAGGACTAGCGGGTAACGACATTCAGTACTTC.

This clonotype appeared a few times. V usage is TRBV4-3 and J usage is TRBJ1-3; possible D gene TRBD1, 6 bases. This CDR3 is built from 16 residues. Deletions cut 1 base from V and 1 base from J, with 11 bases between. CDR1 is LGHNA and CDR2 is YSLEER in the germline V gene. The CDR3 region is CASSQGQGWSGNTIYF. The CDR3 DNA is TGCGCCAGCAGCCAAGGCCAGGGGTGGTCTGGAAACACCATATATTTT.

This clonotype was detected ten times or more. The chain joins TRBV6-2 or TRBV6-3 to TRBJ2-1; unclear D gene. This CDR3 has 16 residues. V was cut by 2 bases and J by 4 bases, with 15 bases left in between. The germline CDR1 and CDR2 sequences are MNHEY and SVGEGT. The CDR3 DNA follows: TGTGCCAGCAGTTACCATACGGTGCGGCCTTACAATGAGCAGTTCTTC. This translates into CASSYHTVRPYNEQFF.

This clonotype has only a few counts. This chain uses TRBV20-1 with TRBJ1-1; TRBD1 aligns across 7 bases. Germline assignment: CDR1 DFQATT and CDR2 SNEGSKA (reference sequence). The trim removed 2 bases at V and 4 bases at J, leaving 4 bases unmatched. This CDR3 has 13 amino acids. The CDR3 here is CSARPGGSTEAFF. CDR3 coding DNA: TGCAGTGCTAGACCAGGGGGATCCACTGAAGCTTTCTTT.

This clonotype was observed a handful of times. The V call is TRBV28, the J call TRBJ2-7, with 7 bases fitting TRBD2. This CDR3 contains 16 residues. V trimming: 2 bases; J trimming: 3 bases; junction bases outside the gene matches: 10. Germline assignment: CDR1 MDHEN and CDR2 SYDVKM. CDR3 DNA: TGTGCCAGCAGTTTAGCGGCGGGAGCGACCCTCTACGAGCAGTACTTC. Translation gives CASSLAAGATLYEQYF.

This clonotype occurred a few times. The chain recombines TRBV5-1 with TRBJ2-3, with 10 positions matching TRBD2. Germline loops: CDR1 SGHRS, CDR2 YFSETQ. CDR3 length equals 15 residues. With 6 bases clipped from V and 2 bases from J, the junction kept 6 bases outside the gene matches. CDR3 nucleotide sequence: TGCGCCAGCATGATTAGCGGGGGGACCACAGATACGCAGTATTTT. Encoded protein: CASMISGGTTDTQYF.

The V call is TRBV28, the J call TRBJ2-1, with D unresolved. The V end lost 3 bases, the J end lost 9 bases, and 15 bases lay between the germline ends. CDR3 length: 14 residues. Per the germline V gene, CDR1 is MDHEN and CDR2 is SYDVKM. The CDR3 loop reads CASSLTRRLSEQFF. CDR3 in DNA: TGTGCCAGCAGTTTGACACGCCGTTTGAGTGAGCAGTTCTTC. Full variable domain (remainder filled in from reference TRBV28 and TRBJ2-1): DVKVTQSSRYLVKRTGEKVFLECVQDMDHENMFWYRQDPGLGLRLIYFSYDVKMKEKGDIPEGYSVSREKKERFSLILESASTNQTSMYLCASSLTRRLSEQFFGPGTRLTVL.

A few counts support this clonotype. The J gene is TRBJ2-5, the V gene TRBV10-3; possible D gene TRBD2, 5 bases. Germline CDR1 ENHRY, CDR2 SYGVKD. Trimming pared 10 bases from V and 4 bases from J, leaving 19 bases between. The CDR3 contains 14 residues. CDR3 sequence reads: CATREEGSRETQYF. CDR3 nucleotide sequence: TGTGCCACTCGGGAAGAAGGGAGTAGAGAGACCCAGTACTTC.

This chain connects TRBV3-1 to TRBJ2-1; D possibly corresponds to TRBD1 (6 bases). The CDR3 has 13 amino acids. The V and J ends lost 3 bases and 8 bases respectively, with 11 bases between them. Germline CDR1 LGHDT, CDR2 YNNKEL (reference sequence). The CDR3 sequence is CASSHQGIDEQFF. CDR3 nucleotide sequence: TGTGCCAGCAGCCACCAGGGGATTGATGAGCAGTTCTTC.

This clonotype was seen more than once but under ten times. The V gene is TRBV12-3 or TRBV12-4, the J gene TRBJ1-2; TRBD1 is a possible D gene (6 bases). V gave up 2 bases and J gave up 6 bases, with 13 bases separating them. The CDR3 spans 14 residues. CDR3 in DNA: TGTGCCAGCAGTTTATCGGGGGGGCGGGATGGCTACACCTTC. Amino acid sequence: CASSLSGGRDGYTF.

In this sample, this clonotype turned up a few times. This chain links TRBV6-5 with TRBJ2-6; D could derive from TRBD1 or TRBD2 (6 bases each). V was cut by 0 bases and J by 2 bases, with 11 bases left in between. CDR3 size: 17 residues. Germline values: CDR1 MNHEY, CDR2 SVGAGI. CDR3 sequence: CASSYSNGGAGANVLTF. The CDR3 region has the DNA TGTGCCAGCAGTTACTCGAACGGGGGCGCTGGGGCCAACGTCCTGACTTTC.

This clonotype was seen repeatedly, ten times or more. The genes are TRBV4-3 and TRBJ2-3; 7 nucleotides match TRBD1. Looked up from germline, CDR1 is LGHNA and CDR2 is YSLEER. The CDR3 contains 14 residues. With V trimmed by 2 bases and J by 5 bases, 4 bases remained unmatched. CDR3 in DNA: TGCGCCAGCAGCCAAAGACAGGGAATAGATACGCAGTATTTT. Its translation is CASSQRQGIDTQYF.

The chain carries TRBV15 and TRBJ1-1, with D perhaps TRBD1 (5 bases). The germline CDR1 and CDR2 sequences are LNHNV and YYDKDF (reference sequence). Trimming stripped 2 bases from V and 1 base from J, with 11 bases between. CDR3 size: 15 residues. The CDR3 region is CATSRYSGGNTEAFF. The CDR3 bases are TGTGCCACCAGCAGATACAGCGGGGGGAACACTGAAGCTTTCTTT.

This clonotype was seen at least ten times. In DNA form, the CDR3 reads TGTGCCAGCAGTTACTCGATCGGGATATCCACAGATACGCAGTATTTT. Translated, it gives CASSYSIGISTDTQYF. The chain is built from TRBV6-5 and TRBJ2-3; possible D gene TRBD2, 5 bases. CDR1 is MNHEY, CDR2 SVGAGI, per germline. The CDR3 is 16 amino acids. Trimming took off 0 bases at V and 2 bases at J, with 12 bases between the two ends.

CDR3 nucleotide sequence: TGCAGTGCCGACGGGCCCGGGGGCACAGATACGCAGTATTTT. Protein product: CSADGPGGTDTQYF. The chain uses TRBV20-1 and TRBJ2-3; weak D call: TRBD2 (5 bases). CDR1 DFQATT and CDR2 SNEGSKA come from the germline V gene (reference sequence). The V end was cut by 6 bases, the J end by 1 base, with 14 bases between. CDR3 length equals 14 residues.

This clonotype was recorded at least ten times. This sequence joins TRBV7-9 and TRBJ1-1; D is possibly TRBD1 (6 bases). V was pared by 0 bases and J by 0 bases, with 11 bases between. The CDR3 length is 16 residues. Germline V CDR1 and CDR2: SEHNR, FQNEAQ (reference sequence). The CDR3 sequence: CASSLAGGPMNTEAFF. The DNA of the CDR3 is TGTGCCAGCAGCTTAGCAGGGGGTCCCATGAACACTGAAGCTTTCTTT. Full variable domain (missing parts from reference TRBV7-9 and TRBJ1-1): DTGVSQNPRHKITKRGQNVTFRCDPISEHNRLYWYRQTLGQGPEFLTYFQNEAQLEKSRLLSDRFSAERPKGSFSTLEIQRTEQGDSAMYLCASSLAGGPMNTEAFFGQGTRLTVV.

This clonotype was seen many times. CDR3 sequence reads: CASSGVPVNEQFF. The CDR3 DNA reads as TGTGCCAGCAGTGGGGTTCCAGTTAATGAGCAGTTCTTC. This rearrangement joins TRBV28 to TRBJ2-1; D is ambiguous. V lost 5 bases and J lost 7, with 12 bases in between. The CDR3 totals 13 residues. In germline, CDR1 is MDHEN, CDR2 SYDVKM.

In its sample, this clonotype was seen a few times. The genes are TRBV27 and TRBJ2-1, with 9 bases lining up with TRBD1. CDR1 is MNHEY, CDR2 SMNVEV, per germline (reference sequence). The CDR3 has 15 residues. The junction had 4 bases not matched to a gene; V was cut back by 6 bases and J by 1 base. CDR3 in DNA: TGTGCCAGCAGGCTCGGACAGGGGTCCTACAATGAGCAGTTCTTC. Protein: CASRLGQGSYNEQFF.

The J gene is TRBJ2-5, the V gene TRBV28, with D unresolved. Germline CDR1 and CDR2: MDHEN and SYDVKM. V was clipped by 6 bases and J by 2 bases, with 13 bases between them. There are 14 residues in the CDR3. The DNA for the CDR3 is TGTGCCAGCAGCTCACTCCGGAGACAAGAGACCCAGTACTTC. Translating gives CASSSLRRQETQYF.

The chain combines TRBV7-9 with TRBJ2-3; maybe TRBD2 (5 bases). This CDR3 comprises 16 residues. CDR1 SEHNR and CDR2 FQNEAQ come from the germline V gene (reference sequence). V lost 1 base and J 6 bases, leaving 17 bases between the germline ends. CDR3 sequence: CASSLERLVVRDTQYF. CDR3 sequence (DNA): TGTGCCAGCAGCTTAGAGCGGCTTGTTGTTAGGGATACGCAGTATTTT.

This clonotype was observed a few times. CDR3 sequence (DNA): TGTGCCAGCAGCGCATCCGGGACACTTAAAGGGGGGGCCAACGTCCTGACTTTC. As protein: CASSASGTLKGGANVLTF. The rearrangement uses TRBV11-2 and TRBJ2-6; a possible D gene is TRBD1 (6 bases). Per the germline V gene, CDR1 is SGHAT and CDR2 is FQNNGV. Trimming took off 5 bases at V and 4 bases at J, with 21 bases between the two ends. The CDR3 length is 18 residues.

This clonotype has a count of ten or more. The chain combines TRBV10-3 with TRBJ2-7, with 9 bases fitting TRBD1. Unmatched junction bases numbered 3, after V lost 6 bases and J lost 3 bases. In germline, CDR1 is ENHRY, CDR2 SYGVKD. The CDR3 has 13 residues. The CDR3 reads CAISGTGYYEQYF. The CDR3 DNA reads as TGTGCCATCAGCGGGACAGGGTACTACGAGCAGTACTTC.